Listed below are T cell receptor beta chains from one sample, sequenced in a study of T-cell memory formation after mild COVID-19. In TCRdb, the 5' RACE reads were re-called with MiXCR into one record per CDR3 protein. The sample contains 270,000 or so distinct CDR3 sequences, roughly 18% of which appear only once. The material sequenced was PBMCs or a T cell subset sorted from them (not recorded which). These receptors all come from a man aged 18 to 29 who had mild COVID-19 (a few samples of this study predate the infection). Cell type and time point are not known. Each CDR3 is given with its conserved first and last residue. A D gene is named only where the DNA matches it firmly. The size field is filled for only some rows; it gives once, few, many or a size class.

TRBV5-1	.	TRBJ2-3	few	CASSSGPATDTQYF	TGCGCCAGCAGTTCCGGTCCAGCCACAGATACGCAGTATTTT
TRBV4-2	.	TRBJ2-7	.	CASSQDSTSREQYF	TGTGCCAGCAGCCAAGATTCCACTTCGAGGGAGCAGTACTTC
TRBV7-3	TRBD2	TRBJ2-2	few	CASSLNGPSGGGELFF	TGTGCCAGCAGCTTGAATGGACCTAGCGGGGGCGGGGAGCTGTTTTTT
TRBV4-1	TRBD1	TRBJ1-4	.	CASSQDRGKGEKLFF	TGCGCCAGCAGCCAAGACAGGGGGAAGGGTGAAAAACTGTTTTTT
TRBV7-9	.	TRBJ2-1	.	CASTPQGYEQFF	TGTGCCAGCACCCCACAAGGATATGAGCAGTTCTTC
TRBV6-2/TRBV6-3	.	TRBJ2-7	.	CASSYYQQDSSSYEQYF	TGTGCCAGCAGTTACTACCAGCAGGATTCAAGCTCCTACGAGCAGTACTTC
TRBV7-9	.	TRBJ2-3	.	CASSLVGGPSGDTQYF	TGTGCCAGCAGCTTAGTTGGGGGCCCCTCTGGAGATACGCAGTATTTT
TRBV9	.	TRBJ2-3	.	CASSVTAPSTDTQYF	TGTGCCAGCAGCGTAACAGCGCCCAGCACAGATACGCAGTATTTT
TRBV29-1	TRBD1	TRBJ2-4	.	CSGQGATNIQYF	TGCAGCGGACAGGGTGCTACGAACATTCAGTACTTC
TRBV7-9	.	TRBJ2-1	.	CASSETSYDEQFF	TGTGCCAGCAGCGAGACCTCCTACGATGAGCAGTTCTTC
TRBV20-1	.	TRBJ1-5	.	CSATRQGNQPQHF	TGCAGTGCTACCCGGCAGGGCAATCAGCCCCAGCATTTT
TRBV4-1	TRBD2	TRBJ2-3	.	CASSTERGGADTQYF	TGCGCCAGCAGCACAGAACGCGGGGGGGCAGATACGCAGTATTTT
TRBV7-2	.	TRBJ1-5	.	CASSTQWGGGNQPQHF	TGTGCCAGCAGCACACAATGGGGTGGGGGCAATCAGCCCCAGCATTTT
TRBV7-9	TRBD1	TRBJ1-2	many	CASSLPDREGGYTF	TGTGCCAGCAGCTTACCCGACAGGGAAGGTGGCTACACCTTC
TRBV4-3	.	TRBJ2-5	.	CASSIGLPKETQYF	TGCGCCAGCAGCATAGGCTTACCTAAAGAGACCCAGTACTTC
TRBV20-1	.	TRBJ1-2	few	CSARDQRGYGYTF	TGCAGTGCTAGAGATCAAAGGGGTTATGGCTACACCTTC
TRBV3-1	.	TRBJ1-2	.	CASSQDYRPYGYTF	TGTGCCAGCAGCCAAGACTACAGACCCTATGGCTACACCTTC
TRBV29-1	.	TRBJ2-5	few	CSVARLEETQYF	TGCAGCGTCGCCAGGCTGGAAGAGACCCAGTACTTC
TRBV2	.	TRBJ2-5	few	CASRLESGEETQYF	TGTGCCAGCAGGCTCGAGTCCGGGGAGGAGACCCAGTACTTC
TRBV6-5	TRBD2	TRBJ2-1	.	CASSYGERGYNEQFF	TGTGCCAGCAGTTACGGTGAGCGGGGTTACAATGAGCAGTTCTTC
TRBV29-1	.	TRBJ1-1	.	CSVEGQGTTEAFF	TGCAGCGTTGAGGGTCAGGGGACCACTGAAGCTTTCTTT
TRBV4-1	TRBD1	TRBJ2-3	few	CASSRIRQGSDTQYF	TGCGCCAGCAGCCGCATAAGACAGGGATCAGATACGCAGTATTTT
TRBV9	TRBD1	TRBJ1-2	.	CASSTGTVSYGYTF	TGTGCCAGCAGCACGGGGACAGTTTCCTATGGCTACACCTTC
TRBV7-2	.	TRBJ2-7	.	CASSLGGRQGYEQYF	TGTGCCAGCAGCCTAGGCGGGAGACAGGGTTACGAGCAGTACTTC
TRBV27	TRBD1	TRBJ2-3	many	CASSLWSARGQVISDTQYF	TGTGCCAGCAGTTTATGGTCGGCTCGGGGACAGGTTATTTCAGATACGCAGTATTTT
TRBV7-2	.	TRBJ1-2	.	CASSTTPGDGYTF	TGTGCCAGCAGCACAACTCCAGGGGATGGCTACACCTTC
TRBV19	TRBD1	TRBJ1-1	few	CASRRDRYNTEAFF	TGTGCCAGTAGGAGGGACAGGTACAACACTGAAGCTTTCTTT
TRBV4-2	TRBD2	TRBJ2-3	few	CASSQEARGGADTQYF	TGTGCCAGCAGCCAAGAGGCGCGGGGGGGCGCAGATACGCAGTATTTT
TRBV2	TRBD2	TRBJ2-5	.	CASSERGGIQETQYF	TGTGCCAGCAGTGAACGGGGGGGCATCCAGGAGACCCAGTACTTC
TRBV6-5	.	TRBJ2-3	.	CASSGSEDTQYF	TGTGCCAGCAGTGGGTCGGAAGATACGCAGTATTTT
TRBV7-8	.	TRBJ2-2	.	CASSFTGGTANTGELFF	TGTGCCAGCAGCTTCACTGGGGGGACGGCGAACACCGGGGAGCTGTTTTTT
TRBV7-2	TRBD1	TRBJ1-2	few	CASSPGQLTWGYTF	TGTGCCAGCAGCCCGGGACAGCTGACCTGGGGCTACACCTTC
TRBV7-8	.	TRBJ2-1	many	CASSLAVGSPPEQFF	TGTGCCAGCAGCTTAGCAGTCGGCAGCCCCCCTGAGCAGTTCTTC
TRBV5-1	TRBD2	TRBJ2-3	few	CASSSPSGGARDTQYF	TGCGCCAGCAGCTCTCCAAGCGGGGGCGCCCGGGATACGCAGTATTTT
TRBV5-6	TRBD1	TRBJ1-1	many	CASSGTGALNTEAFF	TGTGCCAGCAGCGGGACAGGGGCCTTGAACACTGAAGCTTTCTTT
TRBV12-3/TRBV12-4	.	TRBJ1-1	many	CASTLEGLLEYTEAFF	TGTGCCAGCACCCTAGAGGGGTTACTGGAATATACTGAAGCTTTCTTT
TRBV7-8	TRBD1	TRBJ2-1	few	CASSLSGQGYNEQFF	TGTGCCAGCAGCTTATCGGGACAGGGGTACAATGAGCAGTTCTTC
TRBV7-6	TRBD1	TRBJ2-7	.	CASSFRQGDRYEQYF	TGTGCCAGCAGCTTCAGACAGGGGGATCGATACGAGCAGTACTTC
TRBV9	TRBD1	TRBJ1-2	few	CASSGTGGLYGYTF	TGTGCCAGCAGCGGTACAGGGGGCCTCTATGGCTACACCTTC
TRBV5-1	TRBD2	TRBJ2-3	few	CASSLAPSGGSDTQYF	TGCGCCAGCAGCTTGGCGCCTAGCGGGGGGTCTGATACGCAGTATTTT
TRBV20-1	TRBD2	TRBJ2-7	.	CSAPELAGGIYEQYF	TGCAGTGCTCCGGAACTAGCGGGGGGAATCTACGAGCAGTACTTC